Following are 14 T cell receptor beta chains from one sample sequenced in a study of blood T cell repertoires in COVID-19. Method: immunoSEQ multiplex PCR; TCRdb's copy keeps in-frame clones and lacks some. The sample has 90,000 or so clones; about three quarters are singletons. The specimen was peripheral blood. All receptors derive from a woman of 80 years or more with acute or convalescent COVID-19.

V usage is TRBV6-5 and J usage is TRBJ2-5; no definite D call. V lost 5 bases to trimming and J lost 4 bases, with 11 bases between them. Per germline, CDR1 MNHEY and CDR2 SVGAGI. The length of the CDR3 is 13 residues. CDR3 nucleotide sequence: TGTGCCAGCAGTCTACTGGAGCGAGAGACCCAGTACTTC. Translation gives CASSLLERETQYF.

The V call is TRBV27, the J call TRBJ2-7; 7 positions match TRBD2. The CDR3 is 16 amino acids. Germline-derived CDR1 and CDR2 are MNHEY and SMNVEV (reference sequence). Trimming took 5 bases from V and 3 from J; bases not matched to a gene: 13. The chain's CDR3 is CASSIHPLAVDYEQYF. The DNA of the CDR3 is TGTGCCAGCAGTATACATCCCCTAGCGGTGGACTACGAGCAGTACTTC.

The rearrangement links TRBV4-1 to TRBJ1-2; D uncertain. V lost 0 bases and J lost 8, with 7 bases in between. The CDR3 has 12 residues. In germline, CDR1 is MGHRA, CDR2 YSYEKL. Written as DNA, the CDR3 is TGCGCCAGCAGCCAAGATGGGCTCGGCTACACCTTC. Protein: CASSQDGLGYTF.

The sample holds one count of this clone. The rearrangement uses TRBV7-9 and TRBJ2-6, with D tentatively TRBD2 (5 bases). The CDR3 spans 18 residues. Germline lookup yields CDR1 SEHNR and CDR2 FQNEAQ (reference sequence). With 1 base removed from V and 1 base from J, the gap between germline ends came to 14 bases. DNA for the CDR3: TGTGCCAGCAGCTTAGTGGCGGGCTCCATTTCTGGGGCCAACGTCCTGACTTTC. It encodes CASSLVAGSISGANVLTF.

This clone was recorded many times. The V and J genes are TRBV19 and TRBJ1-5; 9 bases match TRBD1. The length of the CDR3 is 16 residues. Germline trimming cut 2 bases from V and 3 bases from J; bases unmatched to any gene: 5. Germline V lookup: CDR1 LNHDA, CDR2 SQIVND (reference sequence). The CDR3 coding sequence is TGTGCCAGTAGTATAATAGACAGGGGGGACAATCAGCCCCAGCATTTT. It is translated as CASSIIDRGDNQPQHF.

The chain joins TRBV6-6 to TRBJ1-5, with D possibly matching TRBD1 (5 bases). The V gene's germline CDR1 is MNHNY and CDR2 SVGAGI (reference sequence). The CDR3 loop spans 16 amino acids. V was trimmed by 7 bases and J by 0 bases, leaving 16 bases between them. CDR3: CASTSRRGNSNQPQHF. CDR3 coding DNA: TGTGCCAGCACCTCACGGCGGGGGAATAGCAATCAGCCCCAGCATTTT.

The V gene is TRBV6-5, the J gene TRBJ2-5; perhaps TRBD2 as D (6 bases). Germline CDR1 is MNHEY and CDR2 is SVGAGI. The CDR3 spans 14 residues. V was pared by 5 bases and J by 5 bases, with 15 bases between. CDR3 amino acids: CASSPGTGAETQYF. In DNA form, the CDR3 reads TGTGCCAGCAGTCCCGGGACGGGAGCGGAGACCCAGTACTTC.

The V call is TRBV15, the J call TRBJ2-1; maybe TRBD2 (6 bases). The CDR3 is 16 amino acids. V lost 2 bases and J lost 0, with 11 bases in between. CDR1 is LNHNV, CDR2 YYDKDF, per germline (reference sequence). The CDR3 here is CATSRNPTSSYNEQFF. In nucleotides, the CDR3 is TGTGCCACCAGCAGAAACCCGACTAGCTCCTACAATGAGCAGTTCTTC.

The table lists this clone with a count of one. An end of the junction does not agree with germline; a read error may underlie this. The J gene is TRBJ1-2, the V gene TRBV20-1; weak D call: TRBD1 (5 bases). Looked up from germline, CDR1 is DFQATT and CDR2 is SNEGSKA (reference sequence). The CDR3 covers 14 residues. CDR3 protein: CSTSMGLKRDGYTF. Here the CDR3 DNA reads TGCAGTACTAGTATGGGACTTAAGAGAGATGGCTACACCTTC.

The gene calls are TRBV7-8 and TRBJ1-5; TRBD1 might be the D (6 bases). The CDR3 spans 17 residues. With 0 bases removed from V and 0 bases from J, the gap between germline ends came to 12 bases. The germline V gene has CDR1 SGHVS and CDR2 FQNEAQ. The CDR3 reads CASSLAAGAYSNQPQHF. The DNA for the CDR3 is TGTGCCAGCAGCTTAGCCGCAGGGGCTTATAGCAATCAGCCCCAGCATTTT.

This clone appeared a few times. The chain is built from TRBV5-1 and TRBJ1-1, with 7 positions matching TRBD1. J was trimmed by 3 bases and V by 4 bases; bases with no gene match: 3. Germline-derived CDR1 and CDR2 are SGHRS and YFSETQ. This CDR3 region has 13 residues. The CDR3 loop is CASSPTGDTEAFF. The CDR3 nucleotides are TGCGCCAGCAGCCCTACAGGGGACACTGAAGCTTTCTTT. The variable domain in full, completed from reference TRBV5-1 and TRBJ1-1, reads KAGVTQTPRYLIKTRGQQVTLSCSPISGHRSVSWYQQTPGQGLQFLFEYFSETQRNKGNFPGRFSGRQFSNSRSEMNVSTLELGDSALYLCASSPTGDTEAFFGQGTRLTVV.

This sequence joins TRBV18 and TRBJ2-1, with TRBD2 as a possible D gene (5 bases). In germline, CDR1 is KGHSH, CDR2 LQKENI. There are 17 residues in the CDR3. V was clipped by 5 bases and J by 8 bases, with 25 bases between them. CDR3 sequence: CASSARTPQAFTHEQFF. Here the CDR3 DNA reads TGTGCCAGCTCAGCCCGGACTCCTCAAGCTTTTACCCATGAGCAGTTCTTC. The full variable domain, rest sourced from reference TRBV18 and TRBJ2-1, is NAGVMQNPRHLVRRRGQEARLRCSPMKGHSHVYWYRQLPEEGLKFMVYLQKENIIDESGMPKERFSAEFPKEGPSILRIQQVVRGDSAAYFCASSARTPQAFTHEQFFGPGTRLTVL.

This clone came up a few times. The chain is built from TRBV27 and TRBJ1-2; TRBD1 aligns across 7 bases. Per germline, CDR1 MNHEY and CDR2 SMNVEV (reference sequence). The CDR3 totals 13 residues. With 2 bases clipped from V and 8 bases from J, the junction kept 5 bases outside the gene matches. The CDR3 bases are TGTGCCAGCAGTTTACAGGGGGTTGAGGGCTACACCTTC. Encoded protein: CASSLQGVEGYTF.

The chain couples TRBV3-1 (or the pseudogene TRBV3-2) to TRBJ1-2, with 7 bases lining up with TRBD1. Germline V gene data show CDR1 as LGHDT and CDR2 as YNNKEL (reference sequence). CDR3 length: 13 amino acids. V shed 5 bases and J 13 bases; nucleotides not matched to a gene: 13. Written as DNA, the CDR3 is TGTGCCAGCAGCTACGAGGGGGCCCCCCTGGGCACCTTC. Protein product: CASSYEGAPLGTF.